Following are 29 T cell receptor beta chains from one sample sequenced in a study of CD8 T cells in Susac syndrome. After extraction with the RNeasy kit, 0.5 to 1 ug of the RNA was reverse transcribed using random hexamers. TCRdb processed the immunoSEQ multiplex PCR reads anew with MiXCR; each CDR3 protein has one entry. The sample contains some 150,000 distinct CDR3 sequences, approximately 96% of which appear only once. Material for sequencing was CD8+ T cells from PBMCs. The receptors originated from a human donor with multiple sclerosis.

This sequence joins TRBV29-1 and TRBJ2-1; TRBD2 is a possible D gene (6 bases). Trimming stripped 1 base from V and 10 bases from J, with 17 bases between. Germline loops: CDR1 SQVTM, CDR2 ANQGSEA. The CDR3 runs 14 residues. The CDR3 region has the DNA TGCAGCGTTGAAGGTCCCGGGAGTAATTGGGAGCAGTTCTTC. Protein sequence: CSVEGPGSNWEQFF.

The chain carries TRBV7-9 and TRBJ2-1; D is unclear. CDR1 is SEHNR, CDR2 FQNEAQ, per germline (reference sequence). The CDR3 totals 13 residues. Trimming left V 4 bases short and J 6 bases short, with 10 bases between. The CDR3 nucleotides are TGTGCCAGCAGCTACCGTCCCGGCAATGAGCAGTTCTTC. It is translated as CASSYRPGNEQFF.

This clonotype was found once. This sequence joins TRBV4-1 and TRBJ2-7; the D gene is possibly TRBD1 (7 bases). Germline V CDR1 and CDR2: MGHRA, YSYEKL. V lost 0 bases to trimming and J lost 1 base, with 16 bases between them. This CDR3 has 17 amino acids. The CDR3 spells CASSQDHGGGISYEQYF. CDR3 bases: TGCGCCAGCAGCCAAGATCATGGAGGGGGCATATCCTACGAGCAGTACTTC.

The chain is built from TRBV19 and TRBJ1-5; D not resolved. Looked up from germline, CDR1 is LNHDA and CDR2 is SQIVND (reference sequence). The CDR3 runs to 12 residues. Trimming removed 7 bases from V and 9 bases from J, with 13 bases in between. The CDR3 here is CASKGSPGPQHF. CDR3 coding DNA: TGTGCCAGTAAGGGCAGCCCTGGGCCCCAGCATTTT.

This sequence joins TRBV12-3 or TRBV12-4 and TRBJ2-7; no firm D call. V shed 3 bases and J shed 6 bases, with 9 bases lying between them. The CDR3 spans 12 residues. The CDR3 region is CASSFPGREQYF. The CDR3 DNA sequence: TGTGCCAGCAGTTTTCCGGGCCGCGAGCAGTACTTC.

CDR3 region: CASSVADTQYF. The CDR3 coding sequence is TGTGCCAGCAGCGTAGCAGATACGCAGTATTTT. The chain carries TRBV9 and TRBJ2-3; unclear D gene. With 0 bases removed from V and 4 bases from J, the gap between germline ends came to 0 bases. Looked up from germline, CDR1 is SGDLS and CDR2 is YYNGEE. The CDR3 length is 11 residues.

The chain couples TRBV15 to TRBJ1-2; D might be TRBD1 (5 bases). CDR1 and CDR2 (germline): LNHNV, YYDKDF (reference sequence). The CDR3 is made up of 14 amino acids. V was pared by 5 bases and J by 8 bases, with 18 bases between. CDR3 in amino acids: CATSGTGRMRGYTF. The CDR3 DNA reads as TGTGCCACCAGCGGAACAGGTAGAATGAGAGGCTACACCTTC.

The chain combines TRBV3-1 with TRBJ1-2, with D uncertain. CDR1 LGHDT and CDR2 YNNKEL come from the germline V gene (reference sequence). V was clipped by 4 bases and J by 5 bases, with 8 bases between them. This CDR3 has 12 amino acids. The CDR3 region is CASSLQTYGYTF. The CDR3 coding sequence is TGTGCCAGCAGCCTACAAACGTATGGCTACACCTTC.

The chain links TRBV15 to TRBJ2-7, with D perhaps matching TRBD2 (6 bases). Germline lookup yields CDR1 LNHNV and CDR2 YYDKDF (reference sequence). Trimming took off 3 bases at V and 5 bases at J, with 8 bases between the two ends. The CDR3 covers 12 residues. The CDR3 reads CATSSGGDEQYF. CDR3 sequence (DNA): TGTGCCACCAGCAGCGGGGGAGACGAGCAGTACTTC.

The gene calls are TRBV6-5 and TRBJ2-2, with D unclear. Germline V CDR1 and CDR2: MNHEY, SVGAGI. The CDR3 runs to 13 residues. The V and J ends lost 7 bases and 6 bases respectively, with 12 bases between them. CDR3 nucleotide sequence: TGTGCCAGCAACTGGGATCGGTCCGGGGAGCTGTTTTTT. Protein: CASNWDRSGELFF.

This chain joins TRBV19 and TRBJ2-7; no clear D. Per germline, CDR1 LNHDA and CDR2 SQIVND (reference sequence). The V end lost 4 bases, the J end lost 12 bases, and 13 bases lay between the germline ends. The CDR3 loop spans 11 amino acids. DNA of the CDR3: TGTGCCAGTAGTACGGGCCTCCTCTGGTACTTC. Amino acids: CASSTGLLWYF.

This rearrangement joins TRBV12-3 or TRBV12-4 to TRBJ2-7; TRBD2 aligns across 8 bases. The CDR3 has 14 amino acids. With 8 bases clipped from V and 1 base from J, the junction kept 7 bases outside the gene matches. The CDR3 DNA follows: TGTGCCAGCTCGGCCGGGAGGGGATCCTACGAGCAGTACTTC. This codes for CASSAGRGSYEQYF.

This clonotype has only one observation. V gene TRBV6-1 combines with J gene TRBJ2-3, with D possibly being TRBD2 (5 bases). The CDR3 is 17 amino acids. From germline, CDR1 is MNHNS and CDR2 SASEGT. The V end lost 2 bases, the J end lost 0 bases, and 15 bases lay between the germline ends. CDR3 sequence reads: CASSESPVRASTDTQYF. The CDR3 DNA reads TGTGCCAGCAGTGAAAGTCCGGTGAGGGCTAGCACAGATACGCAGTATTTT.

V gene TRBV15 combines with J gene TRBJ1-2, with TRBD1 matching over 7 bases. This CDR3 is 14 amino acids long. The junction had 7 bases not matched to a gene; V was cut back by 5 bases and J by 4 bases. Germline lookup yields CDR1 LNHNV and CDR2 YYDKDF (reference sequence). For the CDR3, the DNA is TGTGCCACCAGCGAAGACAGGGCCCTCTATGGCTACACCTTC. It encodes CATSEDRALYGYTF.

The chain employs TRBV2 and TRBJ2-1; 13 bases are a match to TRBD2. Per germline, CDR1 SNHLY and CDR2 FYNNEI. The CDR3 is 14 amino acids. J was trimmed by 5 bases and V by 8 bases; bases with no gene match: 3. CDR3 nucleotide sequence: TGTGCCAGCCCACTAGCGGGGGGGGACAATGAGCAGTTCTTC. Its protein product is CASPLAGGDNEQFF.

This chain connects TRBV15 to TRBJ1-5; D is possibly TRBD1 (6 bases). The germline V gene has CDR1 LNHNV and CDR2 YYDKDF (reference sequence). This CDR3 has 15 residues. V lost 0 bases and J lost 6, with 12 bases in between. The CDR3 loop is CATSRDRGFVQPQHF. As DNA, the CDR3 is TGTGCCACCAGCAGAGACAGGGGATTCGTTCAGCCCCAGCATTTT.

The V gene is TRBV20-1, the J gene TRBJ2-6; tentatively, D is TRBD1 (6 bases). CDR1 and CDR2 (germline): DFQATT, SNEGSKA (reference sequence). This CDR3 has 19 amino acids. V dropped 2 bases and J dropped 0 bases, with 20 bases sitting between them. DNA of the CDR3: TGCAGTGCTAGATATCGGACAGTGAGAACCAACTCTGGGGCCAACGTCCTGACTTTC. This gives the protein CSARYRTVRTNSGANVLTF.

This chain uses TRBV6-2 or TRBV6-3 with TRBJ1-1; the match to TRBD1 covers 8 bases. J was trimmed by 5 bases and V by 6 bases; bases with no gene match: 14. The CDR3 spans 16 residues. Germline CDR1 is MNHEY and CDR2 is SVGEGT. The chain's CDR3 is CASRLDRGEVKTEAFF. The CDR3 DNA reads TGTGCCAGCAGGTTAGACAGGGGCGAAGTAAAGACTGAAGCTTTCTTT.

This chain links TRBV5-1 with TRBJ2-7; D unresolved. Between the trimmed V and J ends, which lost 4 bases and 4 bases, there was a span of 18 bases. CDR3 length: 15 residues. The germline V gene has CDR1 SGHRS and CDR2 YFSETQ. CDR3: CASSPNDGSVYEQYF. In nucleotides, the CDR3 is TGCGCCAGCAGCCCCAATGATGGTTCCGTATACGAGCAGTACTTC.

This clonotype was counted between two and nine times. The V gene is TRBV5-6, the J gene TRBJ1-1, with D hard to call. Looked up from germline, CDR1 is SGHDT and CDR2 is YYEEEE. V lost 4 bases and J 2 bases, leaving 6 bases between the germline ends. The length of the CDR3 is 12 residues. For the CDR3, the DNA is TGTGCCAGCAGCCGTCGTAACACTGAAGCTTTCTTT. Translating it yields CASSRRNTEAFF.

V is TRBV30 and J is TRBJ1-1; no reliable D call. CDR3 length: 11 amino acids. Germline CDR1 GTSNPN, CDR2 SVGIG (reference sequence). Trimming took off 2 bases at V and 5 bases at J, with 6 bases between the two ends. CDR3 residues: CAWSSGTEAFF. In nucleotides, the CDR3 is TGTGCCTGGAGTTCCGGGACTGAAGCTTTCTTT.

This sequence joins TRBV30 and TRBJ2-7; D gene ambiguous. Trimming removed 3 bases from V and 3 bases from J, with 12 bases in between. Germline V gene sequence: CDR1 GTSNPN, CDR2 SVGIG (reference sequence). The CDR3 is made up of 13 amino acids. The CDR3 is CAWSRRYHYEQYF. The CDR3 bases are TGTGCCTGGAGCCGCCGCTATCACTACGAGCAGTACTTC. The full variable domain, in which reference TRBV30 and TRBJ2-7 provide the parts outside the CDR3, is SQTIHQWPATLVQPVGSPLSLECTVEGTSNPNLYWYRQAAGRGLQLLFYSVGIGQISSEVPQNLSASRPQDRQFILSSKKLLLSDSGFYLCAWSRRYHYEQYFGPGTRLTVT.

The V and J genes are TRBV28 and TRBJ2-7, with no clear D. Germline CDR1 reads MDHEN; CDR2 reads SYDVKM. The CDR3 has 13 amino acids. Trimming cost V 2 bases and J 4 bases, with 9 bases left between them. CDR3 protein: CASSLQVQYEQYF. The CDR3 bases are TGTGCCAGCAGTTTACAGGTGCAATACGAGCAGTACTTC.

This clonotype was seen just once. The chain couples TRBV7-9 to TRBJ2-7; unclear D gene. This CDR3 has 14 amino acids. Trimming stripped 1 base from V and 2 bases from J, with 9 bases between. Germline V gene sequence: CDR1 SEHNR, CDR2 FQNEAQ (reference sequence). The CDR3 bases are TGTGCCAGCAGCTTAGACGGACGGCCCTACGAGCAGTACTTC. Protein product: CASSLDGRPYEQYF.

The chain has TRBV18 and TRBJ2-7; D gene unclear. Germline CDR1 KGHSH, CDR2 LQKENI. V lost 2 bases and J 2 bases, leaving 10 bases between the germline ends. The CDR3 has 14 residues. In DNA, the CDR3 is TGTGCCAGCTCACCAATGGATTCGGCCTACGAGCAGTACTTC. Translation gives CASSPMDSAYEQYF.

CDR3 amino acids: CASRTGRADTQYF. For the CDR3, the DNA is TGTGCCAGCAGGACAGGGAGGGCAGATACGCAGTATTTT. The chain recombines TRBV6-2 or TRBV6-3 with TRBJ2-3; either TRBD1 or TRBD2 may supply D (7 bases each). Trimming removed 6 bases from V and 4 bases from J, with 11 bases in between. Per germline, CDR1 MNHEY and CDR2 SVGEGT. The CDR3 is 13 residues long.

The rearrangement uses TRBV14 and TRBJ2-3, with D possibly TRBD1 on 5 matching bases. V was shortened by 1 base and J by 0 bases, with 8 bases between the two germline ends. This CDR3 region has 15 residues. Per the germline V gene, CDR1 is SGHDN and CDR2 is FVKESK. This CDR3 reads CASSQAAGSTDTQYF. In DNA, the CDR3 is TGTGCCAGCAGCCAAGCAGCAGGGAGCACAGATACGCAGTATTTT.

This chain uses TRBV14 with TRBJ1-1; no reliable D call. This CDR3 has 13 amino acids. CDR1 is SGHDN and CDR2 is FVKESK in the germline V gene. V was trimmed by 2 bases and J by 5 bases, leaving 9 bases between them. The CDR3 reads CASSQYTRTEAFF. CDR3 DNA sequence: TGTGCCAGCAGCCAATATACGAGAACTGAAGCTTTCTTT.

V gene TRBV6-2 or TRBV6-3 combines with J gene TRBJ2-7; 8 bases align to TRBD2. The germline gives CDR1 MNHEY, CDR2 SVGEGT. The CDR3 sequence is 12 residues long. The junction had 7 bases not matched to a gene; V was cut back by 10 bases and J by 5 bases. CDR3 residues: CATQAGVHEQYF. In DNA, the CDR3 is TGTGCCACCCAAGCGGGGGTCCACGAGCAGTACTTC.